The subject of this entry is one T cell receptor beta chain. The data were obtained in a study of control samples from healthy donors and cancer patients. Measured with immunoSEQ multiplex PCR; TCRdb has only the in-frame clones, and not every one. The repertoire holds 190,000 or so clones, with 85% to 95% as singletons. Sequencing was carried out using blood. The sequence came from a man aged 18 to 35 in good health.

The CDR3, as DNA: TGTGCCAGCAAGACTGCAGGGAATAGCGGCTACACCTTC. Its protein is CASKTAGNSGYTF. The chain employs TRBV12-3 or TRBV12-4 and TRBJ1-2, with D possibly being TRBD1 (5 bases). The CDR3 is 13 residues long. Trimming left V 7 bases short and J 8 bases short, with 17 bases between.